Described below is a single T cell receptor (beta chain) sequence and its context. Trimming cost V 7 bases and J 5 bases; bases outside gene matches: 7. The CDR3 loop spans 13 amino acids. Germline V lookup: CDR1 GTSNPN, CDR2 SVGIG (reference sequence). These data belong to a study of blood T cell repertoires in COVID-19. For the study at large: Sites across the United States, Italy and Spain contributed samples from acute and convalescent COVID-19. The analysed material was cDNA or gDNA that came from T cells, B-cell-depleted T cells, or PBMCs.

Per the original methods: Amplification of reference gene primers provided the estimated nucleated cell counts. The table came from immunoSEQ multiplex PCR; TCRdb's copy has only in-frame clones and leaves some out. The V and J calls and the clone size are those of that table, but D and trimming were determined from the DNA. The sample consists of approximately 210,000 clones, 88% of them appearing once. The specimen sequenced was peripheral blood. V and J are TRBV30 and TRBJ2-5, with TRBD2 identical over 10 bases. This TCR was sampled from an older man with acute or convalescent COVID-19. CDR3 nucleotide sequence: TGTGCCTTTCGAGCGGGAGGGAGGGAGACCCAGTACTTC. Amino acid sequence: CAFRAGGRETQYF.